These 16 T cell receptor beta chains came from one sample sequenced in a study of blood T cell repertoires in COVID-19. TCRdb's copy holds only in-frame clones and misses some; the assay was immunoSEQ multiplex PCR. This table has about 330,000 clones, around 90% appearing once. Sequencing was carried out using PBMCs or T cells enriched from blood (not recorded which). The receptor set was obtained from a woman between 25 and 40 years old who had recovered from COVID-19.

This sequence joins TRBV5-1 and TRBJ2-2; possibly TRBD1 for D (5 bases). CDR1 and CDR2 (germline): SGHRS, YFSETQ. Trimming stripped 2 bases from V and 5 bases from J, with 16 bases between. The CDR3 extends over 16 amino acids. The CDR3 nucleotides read TGCGCCAGCAGCTTCTTTGGGGCGCCTGGGACCGGGGAGCTGTTTTTT. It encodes CASSFFGAPGTGELFF.

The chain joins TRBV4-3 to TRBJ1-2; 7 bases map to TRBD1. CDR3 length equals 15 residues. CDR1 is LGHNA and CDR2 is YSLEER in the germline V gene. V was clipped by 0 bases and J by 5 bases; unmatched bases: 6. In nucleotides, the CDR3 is TGCGCCAGCAGCCAAGAGGGACAGCCTTCATATGGCTACACCTTC. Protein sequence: CASSQEGQPSYGYTF.

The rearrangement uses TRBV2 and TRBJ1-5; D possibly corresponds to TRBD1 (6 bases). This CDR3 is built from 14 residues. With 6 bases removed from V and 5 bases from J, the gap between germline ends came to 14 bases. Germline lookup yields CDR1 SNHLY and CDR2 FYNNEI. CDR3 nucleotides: TGTGCCAGCAGGGAAATATCAGGGGATCAGCCCCAGCATTTT. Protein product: CASREISGDQPQHF.

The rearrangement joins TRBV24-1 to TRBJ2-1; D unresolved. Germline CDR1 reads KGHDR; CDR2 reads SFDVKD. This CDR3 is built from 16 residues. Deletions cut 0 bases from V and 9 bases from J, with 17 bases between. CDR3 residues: CATSDLHLGEVAEQFF. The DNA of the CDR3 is TGTGCCACCAGTGATTTGCATCTTGGAGAAGTGGCTGAGCAGTTCTTC.

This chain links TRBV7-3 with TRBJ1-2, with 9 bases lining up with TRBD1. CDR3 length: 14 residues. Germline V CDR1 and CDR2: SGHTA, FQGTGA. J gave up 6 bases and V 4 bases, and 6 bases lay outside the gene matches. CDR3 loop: CASSSGRTGDGYTF. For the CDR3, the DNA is TGTGCCAGCAGCTCTGGCCGGACAGGGGATGGCTACACCTTC.

CDR3 sequence reads: CASSLVREFGEQFF. CDR3 sequence (DNA): TGTGCCAGCAGCCTGGTACGGGAGTTTGGTGAGCAGTTCTTC. The rearrangement uses TRBV5-6 and TRBJ2-1, with TRBD2 as a possible D gene (6 bases). Trimming left V 4 bases short and J 9 bases short, with 17 bases between. The CDR3 runs 14 residues. Germline CDR1 reads SGHDT; CDR2 reads YYEEEE.

For the CDR3, the DNA is TGTGCCAGCAGCCGGGACAGAACAGATACGCAGTATTTT. As protein: CASSRDRTDTQYF. This chain uses TRBV28 with TRBJ2-3; 7 bases are a match to TRBD1. This CDR3 is built from 13 residues. CDR1 and CDR2 (germline): MDHEN, SYDVKM. J was trimmed by 3 bases and V by 6 bases; bases with no gene match: 3.

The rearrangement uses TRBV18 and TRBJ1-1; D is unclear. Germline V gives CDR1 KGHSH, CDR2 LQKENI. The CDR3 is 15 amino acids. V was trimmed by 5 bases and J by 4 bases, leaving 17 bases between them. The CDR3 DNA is TGTGCCAGCTCATACGCAAGCCCAGGCTCCACTGAAGCTTTCTTT. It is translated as CASSYASPGSTEAFF.

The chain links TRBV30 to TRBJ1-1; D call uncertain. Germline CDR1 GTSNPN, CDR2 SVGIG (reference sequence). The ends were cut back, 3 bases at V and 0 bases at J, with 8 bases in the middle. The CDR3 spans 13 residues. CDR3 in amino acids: CAWRTSMNTEAFF. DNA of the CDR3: TGTGCCTGGAGGACAAGTATGAACACTGAAGCTTTCTTT. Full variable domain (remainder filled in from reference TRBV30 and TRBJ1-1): SQTIHQWPATLVQPVGSPLSLECTVEGTSNPNLYWYRQAAGRGLQLLFYSVGIGQISSEVPQNLSASRPQDRQFILSSKKLLLSDSGFYLCAWRTSMNTEAFFGQGTRLTVV.

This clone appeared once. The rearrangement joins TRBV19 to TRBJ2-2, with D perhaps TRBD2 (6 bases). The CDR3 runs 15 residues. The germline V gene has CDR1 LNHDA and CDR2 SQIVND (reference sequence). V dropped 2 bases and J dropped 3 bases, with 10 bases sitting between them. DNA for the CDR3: TGTGCCAGTAGTATAATCGGGACTGACACCGGGGAGCTGTTTTTT. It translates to CASSIIGTDTGELFF.

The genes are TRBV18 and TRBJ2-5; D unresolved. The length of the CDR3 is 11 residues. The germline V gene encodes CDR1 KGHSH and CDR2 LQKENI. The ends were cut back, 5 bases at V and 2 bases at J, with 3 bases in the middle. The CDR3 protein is CASSEQETQYF. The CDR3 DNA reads TGTGCCAGCTCAGAGCAAGAGACCCAGTACTTC.

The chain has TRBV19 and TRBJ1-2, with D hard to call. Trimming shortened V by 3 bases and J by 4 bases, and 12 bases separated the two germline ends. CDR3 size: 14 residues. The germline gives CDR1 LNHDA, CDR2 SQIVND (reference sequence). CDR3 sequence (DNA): TGTGCCAGTAGTATTCGGCGCGGTAGCTATGGCTACACCTTC. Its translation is CASSIRRGSYGYTF.

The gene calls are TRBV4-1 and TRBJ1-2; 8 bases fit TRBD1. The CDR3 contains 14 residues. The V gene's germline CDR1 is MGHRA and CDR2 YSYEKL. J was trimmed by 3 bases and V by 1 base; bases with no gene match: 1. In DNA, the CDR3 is TGCGCCAGCAGCCAAGCAGGGGGCGACTATGGCTACACCTTC. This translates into CASSQAGGDYGYTF.

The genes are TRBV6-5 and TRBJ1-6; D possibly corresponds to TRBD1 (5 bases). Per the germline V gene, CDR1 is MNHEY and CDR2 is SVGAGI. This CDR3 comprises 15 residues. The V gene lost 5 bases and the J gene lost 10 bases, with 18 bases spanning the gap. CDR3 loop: CASSKGLRGDSPLHF. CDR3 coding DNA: TGTGCCAGCAGTAAGGGACTTCGCGGGGACTCACCCCTCCACTTT.

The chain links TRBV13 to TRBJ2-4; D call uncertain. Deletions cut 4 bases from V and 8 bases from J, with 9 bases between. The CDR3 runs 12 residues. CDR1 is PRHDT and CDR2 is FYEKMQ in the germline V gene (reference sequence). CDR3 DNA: TGTGCCAGCAGCTCTCCTGAGGACATTCAGTACTTC. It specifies CASSSPEDIQYF.

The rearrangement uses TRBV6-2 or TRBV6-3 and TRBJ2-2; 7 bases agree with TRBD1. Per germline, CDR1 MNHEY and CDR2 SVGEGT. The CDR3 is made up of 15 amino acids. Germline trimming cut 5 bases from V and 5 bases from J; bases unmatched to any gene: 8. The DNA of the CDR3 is TGTGCCAGCAGTGGGGGACAGACGGGGACCGGGGAGCTGTTTTTT. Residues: CASSGGQTGTGELFF.